This note documents a single T cell receptor beta chain sequence. TCRdb reprocessed the 5' RACE reads with MiXCR, giving one entry per CDR3 protein. This table has 560,000 or so distinct CDR3 sequences, approximately 15% appearing once. This entry belongs to a study of T-cell memory formation after mild COVID-19. V lost 4 bases, J lost 4 bases, and 8 bases lay in between. CDR3 length equals 12 residues. The germline V gene encodes CDR1 SQVTM and CDR2 ANQGSEA. J is TRBJ1-5 and V is TRBV29-1; D uncertain. The origin of this receptor is an adult woman who had mild COVID-19 (a few samples of this study predate the infection). Cell type and time point are not known. Sequencing was carried out using PBMCs or a T cell subset sorted from them (not recorded which). CDR3 DNA sequence: TGCAGCGTTGCGTGGGGAAATCAGCCCCAGCATTTT. As protein: CSVAWGNQPQHF.